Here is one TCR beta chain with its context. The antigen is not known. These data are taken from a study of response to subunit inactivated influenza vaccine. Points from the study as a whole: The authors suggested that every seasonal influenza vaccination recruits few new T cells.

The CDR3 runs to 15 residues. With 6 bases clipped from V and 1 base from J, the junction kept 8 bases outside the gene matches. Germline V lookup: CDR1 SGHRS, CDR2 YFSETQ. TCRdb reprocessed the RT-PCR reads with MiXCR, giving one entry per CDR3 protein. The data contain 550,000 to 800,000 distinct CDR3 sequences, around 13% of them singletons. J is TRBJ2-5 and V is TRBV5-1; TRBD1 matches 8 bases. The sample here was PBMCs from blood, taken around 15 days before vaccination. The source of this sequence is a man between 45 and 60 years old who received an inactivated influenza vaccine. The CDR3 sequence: CASTQGARSQETQYF. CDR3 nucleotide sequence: TGCGCCAGCACCCAGGGGGCGAGAAGCCAAGAGACCCAGTACTTC.